This TCR beta chain was sequenced for a study of cytomegalovirus exposure and HLA in healthy donors (dated by TCRdb to about 2017). In terms of the full investigation: According to an earlier analysis of 587 of the donors, about 179 million T cells yielded 90 million to 140 million unique TCR beta sequences and roughly 280 Gb of sequence data. Both class I and class II loci were covered by HLA typing, at four-digit resolution. To predict cytomegalovirus infection status, the study combined high-throughput TCR immunosequencing, statistical association of individual TCRs with disease status, and machine learning. The number of donors typed differed by locus, with roughly 620-630 for A, B, C, DRB1 and DQB1, around 520 for DQA1, about 610 for DPA1, and some 440 for DPB1. Among some 410 genotyped donors of the cohort, an average of around 240,000 unique TCR beta nucleotide sequences were sequenced per donor, about a sixth of them non-productive. A later genetic analysis took genome-wide SNP genotypes for about three fifths of the 666 donors and used that subset as a discovery cohort. To study patterns of TCR occurrence, a later analysis re-analyzed previously published TCR beta repertoires from 550 to 800 donors and added high-resolution HLA genotyping. The study aimed to test whether cataloging public T cell receptors could reveal signatures of past pathogen exposure. Using immunosequencing, the study profiled T cell repertoires from 666 subjects and related those repertoires to cytomegalovirus serostatus. A separate validation cohort of approximately 130 different subjects was used in addition to the roughly 620-subject first cohort. Because of strong linkage in the cohort, four to six DR-DQ haplotypes were treated as single units for association and clustering. Donor age, sex, ethnicity and CMV serostatus were collected together with the repertoire data. An earlier analysis of more than 450 of the donors used high-throughput TCR beta sequencing to judge whether each TCR beta V gene segment behaved as functional or pseudogenic. In the later analysis, no new phenotypic data were used to find candidate immune exposures; instead, reliance was placed on TCR beta sequences and their occurrence across donors. About 300 gigabases of sequencing data and some 85 million unique TCR sequences were included in an early release covering about 700 HLA-typed donors. Every repertoire in the discovery cohort had been generated on one and the same sequencing platform. Of the roughly 400 genotyped donors, around 81% fell in the genetic ancestry cluster associated with self-reported Caucasian donors.

Results and caveats for the whole study, not just this receptor: The authors suggested that the approach could potentially be generalized to other disease states and immunological phenotypes. Several of the top co-occurrence clusters appeared to be linked to parvovirus B19, influenza, CMV and Epstein-Barr virus, according to a later analysis. Assigning TCR associations to individual alleles was difficult when HLA alleles, especially DR and DQ, strongly co-occurred. A further reported finding was that TCR beta sequences accurately predicted the HLA-A and HLA-B alleles for most subjects in the first cohort. A cluster of highly shared sequence variants was judged likely to represent a technical artifact of the sequencing pipeline. A later analysis associated some 17,000 TCR beta sequences with specific HLA alleles at a false discovery rate of 0.05. Sequencing depth was assumed to be roughly uniform across donors in the presence/absence analyses, though that assumption may not hold. Linkage disequilibrium might explain the correlated functional status among segregating V segments, but an unknown experimental factor could not be ruled out. In a later analysis, the rate of TCR association differed among HLA loci, with DRB1 alleles having the most associated TCRs and HLA-C alleles having the fewest. Some IMGT-functional V segments, including TRBV6-2 and TRBV6-3, could not be told apart with the 87-base-pair reads, so those segments were excluded. The study listed over 150 TCR beta chains as associated with cytomegalovirus. In a later genetic analysis, a missense DCLRE1C variant was associated with V-gene and J-gene trimming of TCR beta chains, and the association was replicated in an independent cohort. According to a later analysis, most CMV-associated TCR beta chains appeared to be HLA-restricted, and the HLA associations seemed to be driven largely by CMV exposure. Because counts were too low, 15 to 20 rarely observed V segments, including chromosome 9 orphons, were excluded from the earlier analysis of several hundred of the donors. For the cohort, immune exposure information was limited to CMV serostatus. In vitro tests confirmed that three of the cytomegalovirus-associated TCR beta chains recognize cytomegalovirus antigens. While some public TCRs were present in many individuals, most TCR sequences turned up only very rarely across donors. In a later genetic analysis, fewer N-insertions in productive TCRs were reported among donors in an Asian-associated ancestry cluster than the roughly 710-donor mean. Only TCR beta chains were sequenced in this cohort, and the absence of alpha or paired-chain data limited detectable features. The classifier was reported to diagnose cytomegalovirus status with high specificity and sensitivity in both the original cohort and the validation cohort. Because HLA typing was unavailable for some donors at each locus, only the typed subset was used in association tests. In an earlier analysis of fewer than 700 of the donors, most TCR beta V segments appeared in productive rearrangements about 87% or about 30% of the time, broadly matching IMGT annotations. A later analysis found that HLA-associated TCR beta chains were more clonally expanded and had lower generation probabilities than equally common non-associated chains.

Library preparation was by the immunoSEQ multiplex PCR assay. The multiplex PCR relied on a mix of 60 forward primers for TCR Vbeta segments and 13 reverse primers for TCR Jbeta segments. A multiplex PCR assay on genomic DNA amplified the CDR3 region of rearranged TCR beta genes. The amplified TCR beta libraries were sequenced on the Illumina HiSeq System as 87-base-pair reads. The authors processed their data as follows. A later analysis counted approximately 84 million unique TCR beta chains across the roughly 700 repertoires, and around 9.9 million of these chains were shared by at least two donors. Raw reads were error-corrected and collapsed into unique sequences by a nearest-neighbor algorithm in which closely related sequences were merged to remove PCR and sequencing errors. To assign V, D and J gene segments, CDR3 sequences were aligned to IMGT reference sequences. For a sequence to be retained, a match of at least six nucleotides was required to both a V gene segment and a J gene segment. A rearrangement counted as productive if the CDR3 had no stop codons and remained in frame with V and J, and every other rearrangement counted as non-productive. CDR3 was defined by IMGT convention, running from the second conserved V-encoded cysteine to the conserved J-encoded phenylalanine. Sequences without an unambiguous match to a single V gene segment were excluded from the earlier analysis of about 630 of the donors. An earlier analysis of several hundred of the donors called V segments functional above 56.7% productive rearrangements and segregating when the between-donor standard deviation exceeded 5%. A statistical classification framework was developed to diagnose cytomegalovirus status using the catalog of TCR beta chain sequences. V and J gene assignment, in a later analysis, came from comparing TCR nucleotide sequences with IMGT/GENE-DB human TR gene sequences. A later analysis assigned CDR3 sequences and most-parsimonious VDJ recombination scenarios with the TCRdist pipeline. In a later analysis, each TCR beta chain was defined by its CDR3 amino acid sequence together with its V-gene family, and reads lacking a unique V-gene family were excluded. A later analysis removed nearly 600 highly shared, low-generation-probability nucleotide sequences to deal with suspected cross-contamination and a sequencing artifact. For each public chain, a later analysis derived a clonal expansion index from normalized ranks of inferred template counts within each repertoire. Generation probabilities in a later analysis came from a VDJ recombination model fitted to out-of-frame rearrangements, and those results were checked against IGoR. Hypergeometric tests were used in a later analysis to score TCR-TCR, TCR-HLA and TCR-CMV co-occurrence, with a repertoire-size bias correction applied to the TCR pairs. False discovery rates were estimated in a later analysis by permuting HLA or CMV assignments 20 times. In a later analysis, co-occurring TCRs were grouped using DBSCAN, with TCRdist sequence similarity added in when clustering inside HLA-allele-positive subsets. For co-occurrence clustering, repertoires with fewer than 30,000 or more than 120,000 public chains were excluded, along with about five repertoires with anomalous nucleotide sharing. What TCRdb holds here is the immuneACCESS table cut down to in-frame rearrangements. Part of the clones is not present; checked against another copy, under half of the missing clones reflect an unresolved V gene, and the others are unexplained. V, J and clone size were drawn from that table, and D and trimming were deduced from the DNA. This sample gives around 99,000 clones in total; around three quarters of them show up just once. The ten largest clones take up 4.2% of the sample.

V is pared back by 6 bases and J by 6 bases, with 18 bases lying between the germline termini. According to the germline V gene (reference sequence), CDR1 reads MNHEY and CDR2 reads SMNVEV. The CDR3 sequence holds 14 residues, the cysteine and phenylalanine included. The DNA shown is the 42-base CDR3, in frame from base 1. As for this clone: Which antigen it targets is not known. No per-base quality is available; no much larger clone lies one base away.

In total, 600 or so healthy bone marrow donors made up the cohort. At the time of sampling, every cohort member was nominally healthy, though immune exposures that went unrecorded were likely present. The donor tested CMV seronegative and was one of the 352 seronegative cohort members. Every donor gave a peripheral blood sample, and the peripheral blood mononuclear cells from that sample were used for TCR beta sequencing. The Qiagen DNeasy Blood Extraction Kit was used to extract genomic DNA from the blood cell samples. The sample consisted of PBMCs. This sequence originates from a male donor in good health and CMV-seronegative. This chain joins TRBV27 to TRBJ2-7, and TRBD2 may be the D gene, going by 6 matching bases. The bases read TGTGCCAGCAGATTACAACACCCCGGGGGCGAGCAGTACTTC. Its translation is CASRLQHPGGEQYF.